The 26 T cell receptor beta chains below all came from one sample that was sequenced in a study of T cell repertoires in cytomegalovirus infection. MiXCR, run by TCRdb on the reads, gives a single entry per CDR3 protein. The sample consists of about 830,000 distinct CDR3 sequences, approximately 30% of them appearing once. These receptors have no known antigen. The material was cultured CD8+ T cells from PBMCs, obtained from culture after CMV antigen stimulation. The receptors stem from a human donor in good health (CMV status not recorded). Some clones in this sample may be carry-over from other donors' samples.

This clonotype was counted between two and nine times. V gene TRBV28 combines with J gene TRBJ2-7; D is unclear. The CDR3 sequence is 15 residues long. Germline V gene lookup returns CDR1 MDHEN and CDR2 SYDVKM. V lost 4 bases and J 3 bases, leaving 16 bases between the germline ends. This CDR3 reads CASSSDPSRSYEQYV. CDR3 DNA: TGTGCCAGCAGTTCGGACCCCTCGAGAAGCTACGAGCAGTACGTC.

This clonotype was seen only once. Given a much more abundant clone one base away, this may be a read error. This chain uses TRBV11-1 with TRBJ2-6; TRBD1 is a possible D gene (6 bases). This CDR3 region has 23 residues. From germline, CDR1 is SGHAT and CDR2 FQDESV (reference sequence). Written as DNA, the CDR3 is TGTGCCGGCAGCTTTTTTGGAATCCGGGACACCGTTGGACATCTCTCTGGGGCCAACGTCCTGACTTTC. It translates to CAGSFFGIRDTVGHLSGANVLTF.

This clonotype has only a few counts. This rearrangement joins TRBV6-2 or TRBV6-3 to TRBJ2-1; D is unresolved. CDR3 length: 14 residues. CDR1 is MNHEY and CDR2 is SVGEGT in the germline V gene. V dropped 2 bases and J dropped 8 bases, with 13 bases sitting between them. The CDR3 DNA is TGTGCCAGCAGTTACGTTTCGCAGGCGGATGAGCAGTTCTTC. The encoded protein is CASSYVSQADEQFF.

In this sample, this clonotype turned up a few times. The chain is built from TRBV27 and TRBJ1-4; tentative D call: TRBD1 (6 bases). This CDR3 comprises 14 residues. Germline V CDR1 and CDR2: MNHEY, SMNVEV (reference sequence). V was shortened by 8 bases and J by 6 bases, with 16 bases between the two germline ends. The CDR3, as DNA: TGTGCCAGCGGATTGGGGGGGCGCGATGAAAAACTGTTTTTT. It specifies CASGLGGRDEKLFF.

The V and J genes are TRBV5-1 and TRBJ2-1, with 15 bases that match TRBD2. J gave up 8 bases and V 4 bases, and 4 bases lay outside the gene matches. The CDR3 has 15 amino acids. Germline V gene data show CDR1 as SGHRS and CDR2 as YFSETQ. This CDR3 reads CASSARTSGGDEQFF. The CDR3 region has the DNA TGCGCCAGCAGCGCCCGGACTAGCGGGGGGGATGAGCAGTTCTTC.

The chain has TRBV6-5 and TRBJ1-6; D is unclear. The CDR3 covers 13 residues. The V and J ends lost 5 bases and 10 bases respectively, with 12 bases between them. Germline V gene lookup returns CDR1 MNHEY and CDR2 SVGAGI. Written as DNA, the CDR3 is TGTGCCAGCAGTGACCGGGAAGGGTCACCCCTCCACTTT. Translating gives CASSDREGSPLHF.

J is TRBJ2-7 and V is TRBV2, with TRBD1 matching 9 bases. The V and J ends lost 4 bases and 2 bases, in that order; junction bases with no gene match: 6. Germline V gives CDR1 SNHLY, CDR2 FYNNEI. The CDR3 runs 15 residues. The chain's CDR3 is CASSGDRAITYEQYV. Written as DNA, the CDR3 is TGTGCCAGCAGTGGGGACAGGGCCATCACCTACGAGCAGTACGTC.

This chain joins TRBV6-2 or TRBV6-3 and TRBJ1-2; D perhaps matches TRBD1 (5 bases). Germline V gene data show CDR1 as MNHEY and CDR2 as SVGEGT. Trimming left V 10 bases short and J 2 bases short, with 8 bases between. The CDR3 is 11 amino acids. The CDR3 DNA sequence: TGTGCCACCGAGGGGAACTATGGCTACACCTTC. As protein: CATEGNYGYTF.

V and J are TRBV5-1 and TRBJ2-5, with 10 bases matching TRBD2. CDR1 SGHRS and CDR2 YFSETQ come from the germline V gene. V was pared by 4 bases and J by 4 bases, with 7 bases of the junction left unmatched. The CDR3 has 15 amino acids. Written as DNA, the CDR3 is TGCGCCAGCAGCCTGGACAGCGGGGGGGCAGAGACCCAGTACTTC. Translation gives CASSLDSGGAETQYF. The full variable domain, in which reference TRBV5-1 and TRBJ2-5 provide the parts outside the CDR3, is KAGVTQTPRYLIKTRGQQVTLSCSPISGHRSVSWYQQTPGQGLQFLFEYFSETQRNKGNFPGRFSGRQFSNSRSEMNVSTLELGDSALYLCASSLDSGGAETQYFGPGTRLLVL.

Comment on this clonotype: Compared with germline, one end of the junction differs, possibly owing to a read error. The genes are TRBV7-9 and TRBJ2-6; 7 bases align to TRBD1. The CDR3 contains 18 residues. Germline V gene lookup returns CDR1 SEHNR and CDR2 FQNEAQ (reference sequence). CDR3 nucleotide sequence: TGTGCCAGCAGCGCCTTCGGGACAGTCCACTCTGAGGCCAACGTCCTGACTTTC. This gives the protein CASSAFGTVHSEANVLTF.

This clonotype occurred many times. V is TRBV7-2 and J is TRBJ1-6; TRBD1 is a possible D gene (5 bases). Germline assignment: CDR1 SGHTA and CDR2 FQGNSA. The CDR3 spans 12 residues. V was cut by 6 bases and J by 9 bases, with 9 bases left in between. Here the CDR3 reads CASRPGFSPLHF. For the CDR3, the DNA is TGTGCCAGCAGACCAGGGTTTTCACCCCTCCACTTT.

The chain employs TRBV29-1 and TRBJ1-2; 8 nucleotides match TRBD1. Germline CDR1 SQVTM, CDR2 ANQGSEA. The junction had 7 bases not matched to a gene; V was cut back by 5 bases and J by 5 bases. The CDR3 sequence is 13 residues long. In DNA, the CDR3 is TGCAGCGTTTTGACAGGGGAAACTTATGGCTACACCTTC. Protein: CSVLTGETYGYTF.

The table lists this clonotype with a few counts. The genes are TRBV7-3 and TRBJ2-5; TRBD1 matches at 8 bases. The V and J ends lost 5 bases and 4 bases, in that order; junction bases with no gene match: 9. This CDR3 contains 15 residues. CDR1 and CDR2 from the germline V gene are SGHTA and FQGTGA. CDR3 protein: CASSVAGGKSETQYF. The DNA of the CDR3 is TGTGCCAGCAGCGTGGCAGGGGGCAAATCAGAGACCCAGTACTTC.

V and J are TRBV6-1 and TRBJ2-1; D might be TRBD1 or TRBD2, each matching 6 bases. Germline CDR1 MNHNS, CDR2 SASEGT. The CDR3 has 15 residues. Trimming cost V 4 bases and J 2 bases, with 12 bases left between them. CDR3 residues: CASSVRGGTYNEQFF. CDR3 DNA: TGTGCCAGCAGTGTAAGAGGGGGGACCTACAATGAGCAGTTCTTC.

This clonotype was counted a few times. The chain employs TRBV7-8 and TRBJ2-1; 13 bases align to TRBD2. With 5 bases clipped from V and 6 bases from J, the junction kept 7 bases outside the gene matches. Germline V gives CDR1 SGHVS, CDR2 FQNEAQ. The CDR3 has 16 amino acids. DNA of the CDR3: TGTGCCAGCAGCCCCCGACTAGCGGGGGGTTCCAATGAGCAGTTCTTC. This translates into CASSPRLAGGSNEQFF.

The genes are TRBV19 and TRBJ2-1, with TRBD2 identical over 8 bases. The V and J ends lost 6 bases and 3 bases, in that order; junction bases with no gene match: 10. The CDR3 length is 16 residues. Germline assignment: CDR1 LNHDA and CDR2 SQIVND (reference sequence). The CDR3: CASRTAGGKNYNEQFF. The CDR3 DNA is TGTGCCAGTAGAACTGCGGGGGGCAAGAACTACAATGAGCAGTTCTTC.

V and J are TRBV5-1 and TRBJ2-1; D possibly corresponds to TRBD1 (5 bases). V was pared by 1 base and J by 11 bases, with 7 bases between. The CDR3 is 11 residues long. The germline V gene encodes CDR1 SGHRS and CDR2 YFSETQ. The CDR3 DNA follows: TGCGCCAGCAGCTTGCAGGGAAAGCAGTTCTTC. Amino acid sequence: CASSLQGKQFF. The variable domain in full, completed from reference TRBV5-1 and TRBJ2-1, reads KAGVTQTPRYLIKTRGQQVTLSCSPISGHRSVSWYQQTPGQGLQFLFEYFSETQRNKGNFPGRFSGRQFSNSRSEMNVSTLELGDSALYLCASSLQGKQFFGPGTRLTVL.

The CDR3 loop is CASSQDLARDGPYNEQFF. The CDR3 DNA follows: TGCGCCAGCAGCCAAGATCTTGCCCGGGACGGGCCCTACAATGAGCAGTTCTTC. This chain uses TRBV4-1 with TRBJ2-1; the D gene could be TRBD1 or TRBD2 (5 bases each). In germline, CDR1 is MGHRA, CDR2 YSYEKL. The CDR3 has 18 residues. With 0 bases removed from V and 2 bases from J, the gap between germline ends came to 17 bases.

This clonotype was seen many times. The gene calls are TRBV7-6 and TRBJ2-3; TRBD2 matches 13 bases. This CDR3 is 16 amino acids long. Germline lookup yields CDR1 SGHVS and CDR2 FNYEAQ. After removal of 5 bases from V and 4 bases from J, the junction contained 6 bases not matched to a gene. Here the CDR3 DNA reads TGTGCCAGCAGCAAGGGACTAGCGGGACCGTCAGATACGCAGTATTTT. Translation: CASSKGLAGPSDTQYF. Based on the CDR3 plus reference TRBV7-6 and TRBJ2-3, the full variable domain is GAGVSQSPRYKVTKRGQDVALRCDPISGHVSLYWYRQALGQGPEFLTYFNYEAQQDKSGLPNDRFSAERPEGSISTLTIQRTEQRDSAMYRCASSKGLAGPSDTQYFGPGTRLTVL.

There are a few counts of this clonotype. The gene calls are TRBV2 and TRBJ1-6; D is unclear. The CDR3 spans 14 residues. Between the trimmed V and J ends, which lost 1 base and 4 bases, there was a span of 5 bases. Germline lookup yields CDR1 SNHLY and CDR2 FYNNEI. The CDR3 loop is CASSEDGYNSPLHF. CDR3 bases: TGTGCCAGCAGTGAAGATGGTTATAATTCACCCCTCCACTTT.

Comments on this clonotype: Since a much larger clone is just one base distant, this may be a read error. The V and J genes are TRBV7-8 and TRBJ2-3; D gene unclear. This CDR3 spans 13 amino acids. CDR1 and CDR2 (germline): SGHVS, FQNEAQ. The CDR3 DNA follows: TGTGTCAGCAGCTCCCCGTCCACAGATACGCAGTATTTT. Its protein is CVSSSPSTDTQYF.

The rearrangement joins TRBV6-6 to TRBJ1-2; D not resolved. Germline V lookup: CDR1 MNHNY, CDR2 SVGAGI (reference sequence). The CDR3 spans 13 residues. The germline V and J ends were trimmed by 7 bases and 1 base, with 10 bases remaining between them. The CDR3 reads CASTGVRNYGYTF. The CDR3 nucleotides read TGTGCCAGCACAGGAGTGCGTAACTATGGCTACACCTTC.

This chain uses TRBV9 with TRBJ2-1, with D maybe TRBD2 (5 bases). V lost 0 bases to trimming and J lost 0 bases, with 16 bases between them. CDR1 and CDR2 (germline): SGDLS, YYNGEE. CDR3 length: 18 residues. For the CDR3, the DNA is TGTGCCAGCAGCGTAGGGCAGCGGCCACCCAGCTCCTACAATGAGCAGTTCTTC. Translated: CASSVGQRPPSSYNEQFF.

The rearrangement uses TRBV7-8 and TRBJ1-1; D is unclear. The CDR3 has 14 residues. Trimming stripped 1 base from V and 4 bases from J, with 10 bases between. Germline V CDR1 and CDR2: SGHVS, FQNEAQ. DNA for the CDR3: TGTGCCAGCAGCTTAGTGATTTGGGGCACTGAAGCTTTCTTT. Its protein product is CASSLVIWGTEAFF.

In this sample, this clonotype turned up once. At one boundary the junction diverges from the germline segment, which might be a read error. V usage is TRBV11-3 and J usage is TRBJ2-3; D is perhaps TRBD2 (7 bases). The length of the CDR3 is 15 residues. From germline, CDR1 is SGHNT and CDR2 YENEEA. CDR3 DNA sequence: TGTGCCAACAGCCCGGGGGGCGCCAGCACAGATACGCAGTATTTT. Protein: CANSPGGASTDTQYF.

The chain joins TRBV5-6 to TRBJ1-2; no clear D. Looked up from germline, CDR1 is SGHDT and CDR2 is YYEEEE. CDR3 size: 18 residues. Trimming removed 0 bases at V and 3 bases at J, with 21 bases between. In DNA, the CDR3 is TGTGCCAGCAGCTTGGCAGAACCTTTCGAAGGCCCCTACTATGGCTACACCTTC. This encodes CASSLAEPFEGPYYGYTF.